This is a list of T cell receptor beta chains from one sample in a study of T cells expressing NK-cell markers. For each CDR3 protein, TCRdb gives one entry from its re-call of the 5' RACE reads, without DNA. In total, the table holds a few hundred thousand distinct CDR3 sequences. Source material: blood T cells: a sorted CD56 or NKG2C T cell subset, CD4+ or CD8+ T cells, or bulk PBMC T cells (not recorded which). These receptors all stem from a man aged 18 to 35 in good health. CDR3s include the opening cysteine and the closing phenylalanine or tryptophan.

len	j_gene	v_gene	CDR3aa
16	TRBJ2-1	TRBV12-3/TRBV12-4	CASRPIGQGIYNEQFF
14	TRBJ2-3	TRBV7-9	CASSLASPSDTQYF
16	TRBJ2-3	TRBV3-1	CASSPGVSGKSDTQYF
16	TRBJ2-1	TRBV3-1	CASSQDVKSSYNEQFF
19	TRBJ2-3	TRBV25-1	CASSEYVSVGQGSADTQYF
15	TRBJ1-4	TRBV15	CATSRDRDKNEKLFF
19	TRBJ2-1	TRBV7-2	CASSAPTGTSGRHYNEQFF
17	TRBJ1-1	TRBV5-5	CASSPIRFSRGNTEAFF
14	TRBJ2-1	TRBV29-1	CSVGGTGWGNEQFF
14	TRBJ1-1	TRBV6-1	CATTGVLMNTEAFF
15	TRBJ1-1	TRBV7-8	CATAGGWSLNTEAFF
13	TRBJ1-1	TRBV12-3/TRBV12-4	CASTAFGNTEAFF
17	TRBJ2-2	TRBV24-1	CATSDLRATGITGELFF
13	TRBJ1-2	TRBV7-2	CASSLQRQNGYTF
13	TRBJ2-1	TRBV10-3	CAISVLTGHEQFF
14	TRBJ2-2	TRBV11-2	CASSLDLTLGELFF
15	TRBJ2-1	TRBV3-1	CASSQTGTGIREQFF
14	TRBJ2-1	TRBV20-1	CSASATGLATEQFF
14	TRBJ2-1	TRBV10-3	CAINRGGEYNEQFF
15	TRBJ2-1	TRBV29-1	CSISFGTKPYNEQFF
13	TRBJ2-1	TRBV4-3	CASSAHDSNEQFF
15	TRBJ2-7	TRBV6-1	CASSEAKGWKDEQYF
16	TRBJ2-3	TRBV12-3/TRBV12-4	CASSLYGLRLTDTQYF
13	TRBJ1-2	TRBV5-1	CASTSGAGNGYTF
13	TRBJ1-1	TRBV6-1	CASSETKNTEAFF
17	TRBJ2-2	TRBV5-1	CASRVSKGSSYAGELFF
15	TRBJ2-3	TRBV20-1	CSARDGSTSTDTQYF
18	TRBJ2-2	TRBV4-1	CASSQGIGQGEGAGELFF
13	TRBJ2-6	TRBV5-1	CASSARDRDVLTF
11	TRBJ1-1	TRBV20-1	CSATPGSEAFF
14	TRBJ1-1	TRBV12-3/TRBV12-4	CASRFLVPGAKAFF
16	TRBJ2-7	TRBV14	CASSQGLAGFFYEQYF
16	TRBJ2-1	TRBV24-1	CATSDGRKSSYNEQFF
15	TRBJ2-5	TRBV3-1	CASRYGRRYQETQYF
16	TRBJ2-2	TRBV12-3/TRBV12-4	CASSPADKANTGELFF
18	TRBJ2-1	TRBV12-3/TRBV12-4	CASSLGLAGGGAYNEQFF
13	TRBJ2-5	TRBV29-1	CSVEGAVKETQYF
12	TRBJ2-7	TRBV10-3	CAISTDIYEQYF
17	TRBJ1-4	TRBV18	CASSPQTGTATNEKLFF
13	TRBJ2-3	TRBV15	CATGRAGTDTQYF
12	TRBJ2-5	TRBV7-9	CASSRGYETQYF
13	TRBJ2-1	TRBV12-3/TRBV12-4	CASSLISGNEQFF